This T cell receptor beta chain is drawn from a study of a mutant IDH1 vaccine in newly diagnosed glioma. Looking at the study overall: Patients under treatment included about 62% males and around 38% females and had a mean age of approximately 44 years.

Trimming removed 5 bases at V and 2 bases at J, with 12 bases between. The germline V gene encodes CDR1 MGHRA and CDR2 YSYEKL. CDR3 length: 14 residues. Time point reported: week 35, safety follow-up. With topical imiquimod, each dose of the vaccine consisted of 300 ug of mutant IDH1 20-mer peptide. Study conclusions and caveats: Pseudoprogression appeared independent of alterations in top peripheral clonotypes.

Produced via immunoSEQ multiplex PCR; TCRdb's table is partial and in-frame only. The table has 31,000 or so clones, roughly 80% seen once. Details on this clone: The antigen is unknown.

The sequence was obtained from a man under 40 with glioma. The sequencing used PBMCs, collected from a glioma patient whose treatment included an IDH1 peptide vaccine. This sequence joins TRBV4-1 and TRBJ2-5; TRBD1 is a possible D gene (5 bases). CDR3 sequence (DNA): TGCGCCAGCAGCTTCCGACAGCTTCAAGAGACCCAGTACTTC. Protein sequence: CASSFRQLQETQYF.